This passage covers 25 T cell receptor beta chains from one sample sequenced in a study of T cell responses to AZD1222 COVID-19 vaccine. Using immunoSEQ multiplex PCR, the repertoire was profiled, and TCRdb retains in-frame clones only, with some absent. The repertoire holds around 89,000 clones, with under 95% as singletons. Sequencing was performed on peripheral blood, taken on day 0 of AZD1222 vaccination. The receptors stem from an adult in good health.

This rearrangement joins TRBV19 to TRBJ1-6; unclear D gene. Trimming removed 6 bases from V and 5 bases from J, with 11 bases in between. Germline V gives CDR1 LNHDA, CDR2 SQIVND (reference sequence). There are 14 residues in the CDR3. Here the CDR3 DNA reads TGTGCCAGTAGCACGGTGGGCGATAATTCACCCCTCCACTTT. Translation gives CASSTVGDNSPLHF.

J is TRBJ1-5 and V is TRBV5-3, with TRBD1 matching over 9 bases. TRBV5-3 is sorted into the ORF group, with uncertain function. Unmatched junction bases numbered 6, after V lost 4 bases and J lost 4 bases. The CDR3 spans 15 residues. The CDR3 region is CARSRWTGENQPQHF. The CDR3 nucleotides are TGTGCCAGAAGCCGATGGACAGGGGAGAATCAGCCCCAGCATTTT.

The chain recombines TRBV3-1 (or the pseudogene TRBV3-2) with TRBJ2-3; the D is unclear. Germline CDR1 LGHDT, CDR2 YNNKEL (reference sequence). The CDR3 length is 13 residues. V was cut by 0 bases and J by 7 bases, with 8 bases left in between. The CDR3 loop is CASSQDVGYTQYF. As DNA, the CDR3 is TGTGCCAGCAGCCAAGATGTGGGTTATACGCAGTATTTT.

The chain combines TRBV6-5 with TRBJ1-3, with TRBD1 identical over 7 bases. The CDR3 extends over 15 amino acids. The V and J ends lost 6 bases and 2 bases, in that order; junction bases with no gene match: 7. Germline-derived CDR1 and CDR2 are MNHEY and SVGAGI. CDR3 loop: CASRVATGAGNTIYF. In DNA, the CDR3 is TGTGCCAGCAGAGTCGCTACAGGGGCTGGAAACACCATATATTTT.

The V gene is TRBV7-3, the J gene TRBJ1-1; the match to TRBD1 covers 9 bases. CDR3 length: 14 amino acids. Germline CDR1 is SGHTA and CDR2 is FQGTGA. V dropped 0 bases and J dropped 5; count of bases not matched to a gene: 1. The CDR3 sequence is CASSLTDRGTEAFF. CDR3 sequence (DNA): TGTGCCAGCAGCTTAACTGACAGGGGGACTGAAGCTTTCTTT. The complete variable domain, with remaining parts taken from reference TRBV7-3 and TRBJ1-1, reads GAGVSQTPSNKVTEKGKYVELRCDPISGHTALYWYRQSLGQGPEFLIYFQGTGAADDSGLPNDRFFAVRPEGSVSTLKIQRTERGDSAVYLCASSLTDRGTEAFFGQGTRLTVV.

The chain links TRBV25-1 to TRBJ2-7; TRBD1 might be the D (6 bases). Trimming pared 6 bases from V and 2 bases from J, leaving 11 bases between. The CDR3 extends over 13 amino acids. Per germline, CDR1 MGHDK and CDR2 SYGVNS. The CDR3 bases are TGTGCCAGCAGACCGACAGGCGCCTACGAGCAGTACTTC. Amino acids: CASRPTGAYEQYF.

This clone came up a few times. This rearrangement joins TRBV19 to TRBJ1-6, with 9 bases identical to TRBD1. Germline V gene lookup returns CDR1 LNHDA and CDR2 SQIVND (reference sequence). Germline trimming cut 6 bases from V and 1 base from J; bases unmatched to any gene: 7. This CDR3 region has 17 residues. The CDR3, as DNA: TGTGCCAGTAGCCCCGGGACAGGGTTTTCCTATAATTCACCCCTCCACTTT. Translation gives CASSPGTGFSYNSPLHF. Variable domain in full (rest from reference TRBV19 and TRBJ1-6): DGGITQSPKYLFRKEGQNVTLSCEQNLNHDAMYWYRQDPGQGLRLIYYSQIVNDFQKGDIAEGYSVSREKKESFPLTVTSAQKNPTAFYLCASSPGTGFSYNSPLHFGNGTRLTVT.

This rearrangement joins TRBV9 to TRBJ1-2; 10 bases line up with TRBD1. After removal of 0 bases from V and 4 bases from J, the junction contained 3 bases not matched to a gene. CDR1 is SGDLS, CDR2 YYNGEE, per germline. CDR3 length equals 15 residues. In DNA, the CDR3 is TGTGCCAGCAGCGTAGAGGGACAGGGGTCCTATGGCTACACCTTC. It translates to CASSVEGQGSYGYTF.

The rearrangement joins TRBV4-2 to TRBJ2-5; maybe TRBD2 (6 bases). In germline, CDR1 is LGHNA, CDR2 YNFKEQ. The CDR3 sequence is 14 residues long. Trimming shortened V by 2 bases and J by 2 bases, and 9 bases separated the two germline ends. The CDR3 sequence: CASSQIGGQETQYF. The CDR3 DNA is TGTGCCAGCAGCCAAATCGGAGGGCAAGAGACCCAGTACTTC.

This chain connects TRBV5-1 to TRBJ1-4; D is perhaps TRBD1 (5 bases). CDR1 is SGHRS and CDR2 is YFSETQ in the germline V gene. Deletions cut 0 bases from V and 0 bases from J, with 6 bases between. The CDR3 sequence is 15 residues long. The CDR3 region has the DNA TGCGCCAGCAGCTTGGGGACAACAACTAATGAAAAACTGTTTTTT. This sequence encodes CASSLGTTTNEKLFF.

The rearrangement uses TRBV4-3 and TRBJ2-2; D perhaps matches TRBD1 (5 bases). The CDR3 spans 12 residues. V was cut by 9 bases and J by 6 bases, with 11 bases left in between. Germline lookup yields CDR1 LGHNA and CDR2 YSLEER. The CDR3, as DNA: TGCGCCAGTCAGGGTTACGCCGGGGAGCTGTTTTTT. It yields the protein CASQGYAGELFF.

V and J are TRBV13 and TRBJ1-2; D is perhaps TRBD1 (6 bases). V was clipped by 5 bases and J by 7 bases, with 11 bases between them. Germline V CDR1 and CDR2: PRHDT, FYEKMQ (reference sequence). The length of the CDR3 is 12 residues. Written as DNA, the CDR3 is TGTGCCAGCAGCGCAAGGGGGGTTGGCTACACCTTC. Its protein product is CASSARGVGYTF.

V is TRBV6-5 and J is TRBJ2-3, with D uncertain. The CDR3 loop spans 14 amino acids. Trimming took off 4 bases at V and 2 bases at J, with 10 bases between the two ends. The germline V gene has CDR1 MNHEY and CDR2 SVGAGI. In DNA form, the CDR3 reads TGTGCCAGCAGTTTTCTCGACAACACAGATACGCAGTATTTT. Translated: CASSFLDNTDTQYF.

V gene TRBV4-3 combines with J gene TRBJ1-2; D is unclear. The V and J ends lost 0 bases and 7 bases respectively, with 18 bases between them. Germline V gene data show CDR1 as LGHNA and CDR2 as YSLEER. The CDR3 is 16 amino acids. CDR3 sequence: CASSQDGSGAESGYTF. Written as DNA, the CDR3 is TGCGCCAGCAGCCAAGATGGGTCAGGAGCGGAGAGTGGCTACACCTTC.

This chain links TRBV7-8 with TRBJ1-4; the D is unclear. This CDR3 region has 14 residues. The V gene's germline CDR1 is SGHVS and CDR2 FQNEAQ. Trimming took 2 bases from V and 6 from J, leaving 10 bases between them. CDR3 residues: CASSLPGVYEKLFF. CDR3 nucleotide sequence: TGTGCCAGCAGCTTACCTGGCGTATATGAAAAACTGTTTTTT.

This clone is a singleton in its sample. The J gene is TRBJ1-4, the V gene TRBV27; perhaps TRBD1 as D (6 bases). The germline gives CDR1 MNHEY, CDR2 SMNVEV (reference sequence). This CDR3 has 15 amino acids. Trimming cost V 6 bases and J 2 bases, with 13 bases left between them. The CDR3 coding sequence is TGTGCCAGCAGGAGGGGGGGGAGGACTAATGAAAAACTGTTTTTT. Protein: CASRRGGRTNEKLFF.

This chain links TRBV10-3 with TRBJ1-5; a possible D gene is TRBD1 (5 bases). The CDR3 is 14 residues long. Germline V gene data show CDR1 as ENHRY and CDR2 as SYGVKD. Trimming pared 6 bases from V and 2 bases from J, leaving 11 bases between. This CDR3 is CAISRGAGNQPQHF. The DNA of the CDR3 is TGTGCCATCAGCCGAGGGGCTGGCAATCAGCCCCAGCATTTT.

The V gene is TRBV20-1, the J gene TRBJ1-2; TRBD1 matches at 7 bases. The CDR3 has 11 amino acids. The ends lost 5 bases at V and 3 bases at J; junction bases unmatched: 0. Germline V lookup: CDR1 DFQATT, CDR2 SNEGSKA (reference sequence). CDR3: CSAGTDYGYTF. CDR3 bases: TGCAGTGCTGGGACAGACTATGGCTACACCTTC.

V is TRBV23-1 and J is TRBJ1-5; D not certain. TRBV23-1 carries the ORF label, with uncertain function. Trimming stripped 6 bases from V and 4 bases from J, with 31 bases between. The CDR3 covers 20 residues. The CDR3 here is CASSTFLGNAARSSNQPQHF. As DNA, the CDR3 is TGCGCCAGCAGCACCTTTTTGGGGAATGCGGCTCGTAGTTCTAATCAGCCCCAGCATTTT.

The chain is built from TRBV11-2 and TRBJ2-7; possible D gene TRBD2, 6 bases. CDR1 is SGHAT and CDR2 is FQNNGV in the germline V gene. The CDR3 is made up of 14 amino acids. V lost 1 base and J 7 bases, leaving 14 bases between the germline ends. CDR3 nucleotides: TGTGCCAGCAGCTTAGTCGGCGGGGTGGGAGAGCAGTACTTC. Amino acid sequence: CASSLVGGVGEQYF.

Comments on this clone: The sample has other DNA sequences that encode this CDR3 too. V gene TRBV12-3 or TRBV12-4 combines with J gene TRBJ1-1; D is undetermined. The CDR3 extends over 13 amino acids. V lost 2 bases and J lost 1, with 5 bases in between. Here the CDR3 reads CASSLLENTEAFF. The CDR3, as DNA: TGTGCCAGCAGTTTACTGGAGAACACTGAAGCTTTCTTT.

V usage is TRBV9 and J usage is TRBJ2-7; 7 bases are shared with TRBD2. The CDR3 consists of 15 residues. V was clipped by 7 bases and J by 6 bases; unmatched bases: 16. Per the germline V gene, CDR1 is SGDLS and CDR2 is YYNGEE. The CDR3 sequence is CASGRFGGGESEQYF. Written as DNA, the CDR3 is TGTGCCAGCGGTCGTTTTGGTGGGGGGGAATCCGAGCAGTACTTC.

The rearrangement links TRBV3-1 (or the pseudogene TRBV3-2) to TRBJ2-6; D could derive from TRBD1 or TRBD2 (6 bases each). Germline CDR1 LGHDT, CDR2 YNNKEL (reference sequence). This CDR3 is built from 16 residues. Trimming left V 3 bases short and J 0 bases short, with 9 bases between. DNA for the CDR3: TGTGCCAGCAGCCATTGGGGGGCCTCTGGGGCCAACGTCCTGACTTTC. Its protein product is CASSHWGASGANVLTF.

The chain employs TRBV7-9 and TRBJ1-1; D remains ambiguous. Trimming removed 1 base at V and 10 bases at J, with 10 bases between. CDR3 length: 12 amino acids. Germline CDR1 SEHNR, CDR2 FQNEAQ (reference sequence). DNA of the CDR3: TGTGCCAGCAGCTTAGATAACCCAGGAGCTTTCTTT. This translates into CASSLDNPGAFF.

V is TRBV7-2 and J is TRBJ1-4; possibly TRBD1 for D (6 bases). Germline V gene sequence: CDR1 SGHTA, CDR2 FQGNSA. This CDR3 is 12 amino acids long. V was cut by 3 bases and J by 8 bases, with 7 bases left in between. Here the CDR3 reads CASSLGTEKLFF. For the CDR3, the DNA is TGTGCCAGCAGCTTGGGGACAGAAAAACTGTTTTTT.